This TCR beta chain originates from a study of cytomegalovirus exposure and HLA in healthy donors. Broader study findings: The authors considered a cluster of highly shared sequence variants likely to be a sequencing artifact. Another analysis was done later, and it associated 15,000 to 20,000 TCR beta sequences with HLA alleles at 0.05 false discovery rate. A later analysis linked a missense DCLRE1C variant to TCR beta V- and J-gene trimming.

The CDR3 length is 14 residues. CDR1 and CDR2 (germline): SGHDN, FVKESK. The study ran its PCR with 60 Vbeta and 13 Jbeta primers. Sequenced by immunoSEQ multiplex PCR; TCRdb stores in-frame clones only, minus some. The table includes 85,000 to 120,000 clones, 60% to 80% detected once. Points on this clone: The target antigen is unknown.

The sequence was obtained from a man aged 40-49 years in good health and CMV-seronegative. The chain couples TRBV14 to TRBJ2-5; D gene ambiguous. The last part of the DNA fits TRBJ2-7 better; the J call may be wrong. Sequencing was performed on PBMCs. The chain's CDR3 is CASSHFLDSYEQYF. In DNA form, the CDR3 reads TGTGCCAGCAGCCATTTTTTGGATAGCTACGAGCAGTACTTC.